These T cell receptor beta chains were read from a single sample in a study of response to subunit inactivated influenza vaccine. TCRdb re-called the RT-PCR reads with MiXCR, one entry per CDR3 protein. Of hundreds of thousands of distinct CDR3 sequences detected, approximately 14% appear once; the ten largest clones hold under 14%. Source: PBMCs from blood, taken approximately 12 days after vaccination. These receptor sequences come from a middle-aged man who received an inactivated influenza vaccine. The CDR3 runs from the conserved cysteine through the conserved F or W. D genes are given only for firm matches. Rows may omit the clone size; those that give it use once, few, many or a size class.

TRBV7-9	.	TRBJ2-7	.	TGTGCCAGCAGTTCCACCGGGACGCCTCGGGGCGAGCAGTACTTC	CASSSTGTPRGEQYF
TRBV7-8	.	TRBJ2-2	.	TGTGCCACCCAAAAGGAAAGGGGATTAGCCCTTAGCACCGGGGAGCTGTTTTTT	CATQKERGLALSTGELFF
TRBV29-1	.	TRBJ2-1	few	TGCAGCGTTGGGTTGACTAGTACGGTTGAGCAGTTCTTC	CSVGLTSTVEQFF
TRBV4-3	TRBD2	TRBJ2-1	few	TGCGCCAGCAGCCCCGGGACTAGCAATGTCGATGAGCAGTTCTTC	CASSPGTSNVDEQFF
TRBV29-1	.	TRBJ2-6	many	TGCAGCGTCAGGGGTGCCGGGGCCAACGTCCTGACTTTC	CSVRGAGANVLTF
TRBV9	.	TRBJ1-3	.	TGTGCCAGCAGCGTAGGCTCCCGGGAGTCTGGAAACACCATATATTTT	CASSVGSRESGNTIYF
TRBV29-1	TRBD1	TRBJ2-5	few	TGCAGCGTTGCCGGACAGGGGAGAGAGACCCAGTACTTC	CSVAGQGRETQYF
TRBV15	.	TRBJ1-5	.	TGTGCCACCAGCAGAGATGGGAGTGAGGATCAGCCCCAGCATTTT	CATSRDGSEDQPQHF
TRBV20-1	TRBD2	TRBJ2-2	many	TGCAGTGCTAGAGATGGGGGACTAGCGGGGGGAAGGAACACCGGGGAGCTGTTTTTT	CSARDGGLAGGRNTGELFF
TRBV28	.	TRBJ2-2	few	TGTGCCAGCAGTTTAAAGAGACACATTAACACCGGGGAGCTGTTTTTT	CASSLKRHINTGELFF
TRBV7-2	.	TRBJ2-5	many	TGTGCCAGCAGCTTAGAGTTAGGGGAGACCCAGTACTTC	CASSLELGETQYF
TRBV18	.	TRBJ1-2	.	TGTGCCAGCTCACCACCCTCTGGGGACTATGGCTACACCTTC	CASSPPSGDYGYTF
TRBV25-1	TRBD2	TRBJ2-2	.	TGTGCCAGCAGTGTTTCCAGCGGGAGACGCTACGGGGAGCTGTTTTTT	CASSVSSGRRYGELFF
TRBV20-1	TRBD1	TRBJ2-1	.	TGCAGTGCTCCTGCCGCGGGACAGGGAAGGAATGAGCAGTTCTTC	CSAPAAGQGRNEQFF
TRBV11-3	TRBD2	TRBJ2-1	few	TGTGCCAGCAGCATTACTAGCGGGAGCAACAATGAGCAGTTCTTC	CASSITSGSNNEQFF
TRBV11-2	TRBD1	TRBJ1-1	.	TGTGCCAGCAGCCCGCCGACAGGGAGCACTGAAGCTTTCTTT	CASSPPTGSTEAFF
TRBV15	.	TRBJ2-7	few	TGTGCCACCAGCAGAGGAGTCGGAGGTTCGAGCGAGCAGTACTTC	CATSRGVGGSSEQYF
TRBV5-1	TRBD1	TRBJ2-7	many	TGCGCCAGCAGCTTGGACGCCGGGACAGGAGAGCAGTACTTC	CASSLDAGTGEQYF
TRBV30	.	TRBJ2-3	.	TGTGCCTGGAGTGTACTTATCGATACGCAGTATTTT	CAWSVLIDTQYF
TRBV20-1	TRBD1	TRBJ1-4	few	TGCAGTGCCCCGGAGACAGGGGGCCAAAAACTGTTTTTT	CSAPETGGQKLFF
TRBV12-3/TRBV12-4	.	TRBJ2-7	.	TGTGCCAGCAGTTTTTTTGCCGGGGCGAACGAGCAGTACTTC	CASSFFAGANEQYF
TRBV5-1	.	TRBJ1-5	.	TGCGCCAGCAGCTTGGCGGGGGGGTTGGAGCCCCAGCATTTT	CASSLAGGLEPQHF
TRBV28	TRBD1	TRBJ2-2	.	TGTGCCAGCAGTGCCTGGACAGGGCCTACCTACACCGGGGAGCTGTTTTTT	CASSAWTGPTYTGELFF
TRBV2	TRBD2	TRBJ2-1	.	TGTGCCGGCTCGGGAGGTAGCTCCTACAATGAGCAGTTCTTC	CAGSGGSSYNEQFF
TRBV20-1	TRBD2	TRBJ2-1	few	TGCAGTGCTAGAGCCTCCTTAGCGGGGGGATACAATGAGCAGTTCTTC	CSARASLAGGYNEQFF
TRBV29-1	.	TRBJ1-2	many	TGCAGCGCCCAAGACGCTAACTATGGCTACACCTTC	CSAQDANYGYTF
TRBV20-1	TRBD2	TRBJ2-3	.	TGCAGTGCTAGAAGTCTAGCGGGAGCGGGAGATACGCAGTATTTT	CSARSLAGAGDTQYF
TRBV5-4	TRBD1	TRBJ2-4	.	TGTGCCAGCAGCTCCGTGACAGGGTTTGGGAGAAACATTCAGTACTTC	CASSSVTGFGRNIQYF
TRBV12-3/TRBV12-4	TRBD2	TRBJ2-3	.	TGTGCCAGCAGTGCGACTAGCGCCCGGGATACGCAGTATTTT	CASSATSARDTQYF
TRBV12-3/TRBV12-4	TRBD1	TRBJ2-5	few	TGTGCCAGCAGTCCGCAAACAGGGGTCGAAGAGACCCAGTACTTC	CASSPQTGVEETQYF
TRBV5-1	.	TRBJ2-3	many	TGTGCCAGCAGCTCTAGCACAGATACGCAGTATTTT	CASSSSTDTQYF